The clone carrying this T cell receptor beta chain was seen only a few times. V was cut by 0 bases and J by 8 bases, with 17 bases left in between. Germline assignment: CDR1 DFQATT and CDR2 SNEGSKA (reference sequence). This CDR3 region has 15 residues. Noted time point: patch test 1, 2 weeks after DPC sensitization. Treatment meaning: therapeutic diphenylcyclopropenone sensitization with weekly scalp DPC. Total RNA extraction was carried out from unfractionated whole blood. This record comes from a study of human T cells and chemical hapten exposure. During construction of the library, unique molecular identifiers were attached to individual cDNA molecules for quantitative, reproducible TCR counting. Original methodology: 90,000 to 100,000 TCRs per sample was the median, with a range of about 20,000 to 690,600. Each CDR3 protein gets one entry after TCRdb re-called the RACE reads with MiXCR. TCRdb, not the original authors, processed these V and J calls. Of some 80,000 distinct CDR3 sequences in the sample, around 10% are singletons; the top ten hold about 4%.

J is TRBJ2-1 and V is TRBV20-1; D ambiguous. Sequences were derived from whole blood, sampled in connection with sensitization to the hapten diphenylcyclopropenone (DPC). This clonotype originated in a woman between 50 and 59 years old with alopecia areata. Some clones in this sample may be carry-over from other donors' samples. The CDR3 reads CSARDRSGPGDEQFF. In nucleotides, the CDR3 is TGCAGTGCTAGAGATAGGTCCGGACCCGGCGATGAGCAGTTCTTC.